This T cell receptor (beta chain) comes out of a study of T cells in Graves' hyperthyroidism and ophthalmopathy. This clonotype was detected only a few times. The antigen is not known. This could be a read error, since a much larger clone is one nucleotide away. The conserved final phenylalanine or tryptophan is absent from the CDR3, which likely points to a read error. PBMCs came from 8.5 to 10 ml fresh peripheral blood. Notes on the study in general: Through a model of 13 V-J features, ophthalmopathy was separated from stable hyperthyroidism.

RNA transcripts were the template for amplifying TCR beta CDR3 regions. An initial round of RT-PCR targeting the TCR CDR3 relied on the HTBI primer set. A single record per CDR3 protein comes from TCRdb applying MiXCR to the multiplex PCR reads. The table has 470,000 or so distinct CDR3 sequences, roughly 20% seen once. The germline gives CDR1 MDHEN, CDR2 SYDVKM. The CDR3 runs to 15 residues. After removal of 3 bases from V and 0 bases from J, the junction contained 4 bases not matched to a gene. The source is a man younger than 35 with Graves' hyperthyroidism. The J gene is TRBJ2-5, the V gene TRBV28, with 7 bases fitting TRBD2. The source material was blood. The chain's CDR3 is CASSFPGGYQETQYL. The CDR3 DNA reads TGTGCCAGCAGTTTCCCGGGGGGTTACCAAGAGACCCAGTACCTC.